Listed here are 18 T cell receptor beta chains from one sample, sequenced in a study of T cell responses to AZD1222 COVID-19 vaccine. Data came from immunoSEQ multiplex PCR; TCRdb stores just in-frame clones and leaves some out. The table lists some 150,000 clones, more than 75% of them singletons, with around 5% in the top ten. The sequenced sample was peripheral blood, obtained on day 0 of AZD1222 vaccination. These receptors all come from an adult in good health.

The genes are TRBV19 and TRBJ2-6; D gene uncertain. CDR1 and CDR2 from the germline V gene are LNHDA and SQIVND (reference sequence). CDR3 length equals 18 residues. V was trimmed by 3 bases and J by 2 bases, leaving 17 bases between them. CDR3: CASSMSDGRPTGANVLTF. CDR3 DNA: TGTGCCAGTAGTATGTCTGATGGCAGGCCGACTGGGGCCAACGTCCTGACTTTC.

The genes are TRBV5-4 and TRBJ1-1, with TRBD1 matching over 10 bases. The V segment lost 5 bases and the J segment 4 bases; nucleotides outside the gene matches: 20. The CDR3 length is 19 residues. Looked up from germline, CDR1 is SGHNT and CDR2 is YYREEE (reference sequence). This chain's CDR3 is CASRPDKRRTGGSRTEAFF. The CDR3 bases are TGTGCCAGCAGGCCCGATAAACGAAGGACAGGGGGGTCTCGCACTGAAGCTTTCTTT.

V usage is TRBV19 and J usage is TRBJ1-1; possible D gene TRBD1, 5 bases. CDR3 size: 13 residues. V lost 7 bases to trimming and J lost 1 base, with 10 bases between them. Germline V gene sequence: CDR1 LNHDA, CDR2 SQIVND (reference sequence). In nucleotides, the CDR3 is TGTGCCAGTACCCTCGACAGGAACACTGAAGCTTTCTTT. Its translation: CASTLDRNTEAFF.

V and J are TRBV5-1 and TRBJ1-3; no definite D call. CDR3 size: 13 residues. CDR1 and CDR2 (germline): SGHRS, YFSETQ. V lost 1 base to trimming and J lost 3 bases, with 5 bases between them. The CDR3 reads CASSLTVGNTIYF. As DNA, the CDR3 is TGCGCCAGCAGCTTGACGGTTGGAAACACCATATATTTT.

The chain has TRBV6-2 or TRBV6-3 and TRBJ2-7; possibly TRBD1 for D (6 bases). V lost 0 bases to trimming and J lost 4 bases, with 16 bases between them. This CDR3 has 16 amino acids. Germline values: CDR1 MNHEY, CDR2 SVGEGT. CDR3 amino acids: CASSYSQGSVGYEQYF. CDR3 nucleotide sequence: TGTGCCAGCAGTTACTCACAGGGATCTGTAGGGTACGAGCAGTACTTC.

Note on this clone: Sequence at one end of the junction differs from germline and may be a read error. The J gene is TRBJ2-7, the V gene TRBV27; 8 positions agree with TRBD2. The germline gives CDR1 MNHEY, CDR2 SMNVEV (reference sequence). CDR3 length: 14 amino acids. The CDR3 DNA follows: TGTGCCAGCACTTTAGGCCGGGAGGGGGGCGAGCAGTACTTC. Translation gives CASTLGREGGEQYF.

This clone was observed a few times. Here the CDR3 DNA reads TGTGCCAGCAGTCATATTAGCGGGAGACACTACGAGCAGTACTTC. Its translation: CASSHISGRHYEQYF. The V and J genes are TRBV7-9 and TRBJ2-7; 9 positions agree with TRBD2. Looked up from germline, CDR1 is SEHNR and CDR2 is FQNEAQ (reference sequence). The ends lost 6 bases at V and 3 bases at J; junction bases unmatched: 9. The CDR3 totals 15 residues.

The chain joins TRBV7-6 to TRBJ2-3; 7 nucleotides agree with TRBD1. V lost 5 bases and J lost 5; bases outside the gene matches: 16. The CDR3 is 17 amino acids. The germline V gene encodes CDR1 SGHVS and CDR2 FNYEAQ. The CDR3 DNA reads TGTGCCAGCAGCACCGGCCCCGGCACAGGGGAAATAGATACGCAGTATTTT. As protein: CASSTGPGTGEIDTQYF. Filled out from reference TRBV7-6 and TRBJ2-3, the complete variable domain reads GAGVSQSPRYKVTKRGQDVALRCDPISGHVSLYWYRQALGQGPEFLTYFNYEAQQDKSGLPNDRFSAERPEGSISTLTIQRTEQRDSAMYRCASSTGPGTGEIDTQYFGPGTRLTVL.

The genes are TRBV11-1 and TRBJ2-1, with unresolved D. V was shortened by 1 base and J by 0 bases, with 7 bases between the two germline ends. CDR3 length: 15 amino acids. CDR1 SGHAT and CDR2 FQDESV come from the germline V gene (reference sequence). The CDR3 here is CASSLEYGSYNEQFF. The DNA of the CDR3 is TGTGCCAGCAGCTTAGAGTACGGCTCCTACAATGAGCAGTTCTTC.

The chain combines TRBV14 with TRBJ2-7, with 10 bases identical to TRBD2. The CDR3 is made up of 17 amino acids. V shed 1 base, J shed 5 bases, and the junction held 11 bases outside the gene matches. In germline, CDR1 is SGHDN, CDR2 FVKESK. The CDR3 sequence is CASSQGPSGGARHEQYF. CDR3 DNA: TGTGCCAGCAGCCAAGGCCCTAGCGGGGGCGCTCGCCACGAGCAGTACTTC. Full variable domain (outside the CDR3, taken from reference TRBV14 and TRBJ2-7): EAGVTQFPSHSVIEKGQTVTLRCDPISGHDNLYWYRRVMGKEIKFLLHFVKESKQDESGMPNNRFLAERTGGTYSTLKVQPAELEDSGVYFCASSQGPSGGARHEQYFGPGTRLTVT.

This sequence joins TRBV2 and TRBJ1-1, with D maybe TRBD1 (5 bases). This CDR3 has 12 residues. V lost 9 bases and J 8 bases, leaving 16 bases between the germline ends. Per the germline V gene, CDR1 is SNHLY and CDR2 is FYNNEI. CDR3 nucleotide sequence: TGTGCCAGGCTGTTAAGAGGACAAGAAGCTTTCTTT. This sequence encodes CARLLRGQEAFF.

The rearrangement links TRBV6-5 to TRBJ2-1; TRBD2 might be the D (6 bases). V lost 8 bases to trimming and J lost 8 bases, with 16 bases between them. CDR3 length: 13 amino acids. Looked up from germline, CDR1 is MNHEY and CDR2 is SVGAGI. The CDR3 region is CASGRVGGYEQFF. CDR3 DNA: TGTGCCAGCGGAAGGGTTGGGGGGTATGAGCAGTTCTTC.

The V call is TRBV28, the J call TRBJ2-7; perhaps TRBD2 as D (6 bases). CDR1 is MDHEN and CDR2 is SYDVKM in the germline V gene. V dropped 8 bases and J dropped 3 bases, with 14 bases sitting between them. The CDR3 loop spans 13 amino acids. CDR3 loop: CASAPGLLYEQYF. The CDR3 nucleotides are TGTGCCAGCGCACCGGGACTTCTCTACGAGCAGTACTTC.

This rearrangement joins TRBV28 to TRBJ1-6; a weak D match, TRBD1 (6 bases). The germline V and J ends were trimmed by 1 base and 9 bases, with 13 bases remaining between them. Germline loops: CDR1 MDHEN, CDR2 SYDVKM. This CDR3 spans 15 amino acids. The CDR3 is CASSLFRGDRSPLHF. CDR3 coding DNA: TGTGCCAGCAGTTTATTTAGGGGGGATCGTTCACCCCTCCACTTT.

This clone was seen only once. The chain recombines TRBV28 with TRBJ2-7; D is uncertain. Per the germline V gene, CDR1 is MDHEN and CDR2 is SYDVKM. CDR3 length: 14 amino acids. The V end was cut by 1 base, the J end by 4 bases, with 11 bases between. This CDR3 reads CASSLSGRAYEQYF. In nucleotides, the CDR3 is TGTGCCAGCAGTTTATCCGGCCGTGCTTACGAGCAGTACTTC.

The chain is built from TRBV28 and TRBJ1-2; TRBD1 aligns across 9 bases. The V segment lost 3 bases and the J segment 1 base; nucleotides outside the gene matches: 6. The CDR3 is 16 residues long. Per the germline V gene, CDR1 is MDHEN and CDR2 is SYDVKM. CDR3 nucleotide sequence: TGTGCCAGCAGTTTTAGGGGACAGGGAAGTAACTATGGCTACACCTTC. As protein: CASSFRGQGSNYGYTF.

V gene TRBV5-1 combines with J gene TRBJ2-3; D might be TRBD2 (5 bases). Germline V gene sequence: CDR1 SGHRS, CDR2 YFSETQ. The V end lost 4 bases, the J end lost 2 bases, and 17 bases lay between the germline ends. The CDR3 is 16 residues long. The CDR3 sequence is CASSVEGSTITDTQYF. In nucleotides, the CDR3 is TGCGCCAGCAGCGTAGAGGGTTCGACTATCACAGATACGCAGTATTTT.

The V call is TRBV6-5, the J call TRBJ1-1, with a tentative D call TRBD1 (6 bases). Trimming took off 3 bases at V and 0 bases at J, with 14 bases between the two ends. The CDR3 length is 16 residues. The germline CDR1 and CDR2 sequences are MNHEY and SVGAGI. The CDR3 coding sequence is TGTGCCAGCAGTTATGGAACAGGGCCCATGAACACTGAAGCTTTCTTT. It specifies CASSYGTGPMNTEAFF.